This T cell receptor beta chain was recorded in a study of T cell changes during pregnancy in multiple sclerosis. Germline V gives CDR1 LNHDA, CDR2 SQIVND (reference sequence). This CDR3 has 14 residues. Trimming cost V 3 bases and J 4 bases, with 12 bases left between them. TCRdb's copy holds only in-frame clones and misses some; the assay was immunoSEQ multiplex PCR. The data show 30,000 to 35,000 clones, less than 95% seen once. The V and J genes are TRBV19 and TRBJ1-2, with a possible D match to TRBD1 (5 bases). The sample was CD8+ T cells from peripheral blood mononuclear cells, taken before pregnancy. The clonotype originates from a female donor with multiple sclerosis, enrolled in a pregnancy study. CDR3 in amino acids: CASSIIGVTYGYTF. CDR3 nucleotide sequence: TGTGCCAGTAGTATTATAGGGGTAACCTATGGCTACACCTTC.